The entry that follows covers one T cell receptor (beta chain) sequence. No antigen is known for it. The sample belongs to a study of CXCR3-negative and CXCR3-positive naive CD8 T cells. Study-wide results and limits: Diversity ran similarly high across both naive subsets but far lower in memory CD8+ cells. Researchers reported similar TRBV-TRBJ usage in naive CXCR3-negative and CXCR3-positive cells, though memory differed. TRB CDR3s of CXCR3-positive naive cells were more hydrophobic than those of CXCR3-negative naive cells.

UMI-labeled TRB cDNA libraries were prepared by 5' RACE. Using the 5' RACE reads, TCRdb records one entry per CDR3 protein without DNA. Recorded for this sample: 60,000 to 65,000 distinct CDR3 sequences. Per CD8+ T cell subset, triplicate sorts of approximately 290,000 cells each were done. A CD45RO-CCR7+CD27+CD95- profile was what naive CD8+ T cells displayed. The CDR3 sequence is 14 residues long. Germline assignment: CDR1 SGHAT and CDR2 FQNNGV. The sequence was collected from a human donor in good health. Some clones in this sample may be carry-over from other donors' samples. Sequenced: naive CXCR3+ CD8+ T cells from blood. Noted subset: CD45RO-CCR7+CD27+CD95- naive CD8+ T cells expressing CXCR3 (TNR3+). The V call is TRBV11-2, the J call TRBJ2-1; TCRdb lists TRBD2, though no DNA is available to test this call. This CDR3 reads CASSLEIPRAEQFF.